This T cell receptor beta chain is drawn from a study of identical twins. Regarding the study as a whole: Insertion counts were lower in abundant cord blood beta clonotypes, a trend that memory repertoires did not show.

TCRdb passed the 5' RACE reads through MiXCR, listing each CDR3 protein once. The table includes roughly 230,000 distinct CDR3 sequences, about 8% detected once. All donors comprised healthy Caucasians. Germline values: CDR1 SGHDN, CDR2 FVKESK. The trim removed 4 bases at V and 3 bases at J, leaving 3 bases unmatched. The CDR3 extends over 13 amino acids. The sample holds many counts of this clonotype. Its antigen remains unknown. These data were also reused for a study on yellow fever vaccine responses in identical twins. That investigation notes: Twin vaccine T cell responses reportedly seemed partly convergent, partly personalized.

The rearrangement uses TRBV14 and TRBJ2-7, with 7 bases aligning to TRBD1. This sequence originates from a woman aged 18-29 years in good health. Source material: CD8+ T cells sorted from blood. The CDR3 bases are TGTGCCAGCAGCCCGGGACAGCTCTACGAGCAGTACTTC. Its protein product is CASSPGQLYEQYF.